Below are 27 T cell receptor beta chains sequenced from a single sample in a study of T cells in women clearing cervical HPV infection. Some clones are missing from TCRdb's copy, which holds only in-frame ones; the method was immunoSEQ multiplex PCR. This sample's table has tens of thousands of clones. The sample comprised blood buffy coat. These receptors were obtained from a woman between 18 and 69 years old with a cervical HPV16 infection that either progressed to CIN3+ or cleared (not recorded which).

Remarks on this clone: The CDR3 extends 3 residues past the end of the read, so its final part is completed from the germline J gene. This chain connects TRBV6-4 to TRBJ2-1; weak D call: TRBD1 (5 bases). Germline CDR1 is MRHNA and CDR2 is SNTAGT. V lost 2 bases and J lost 0, with 11 bases in between. The CDR3 totals 16 residues. CDR3 sequence reads: CASSDTDTRSYNEQFF. Incomplete CDR3 DNA: TGTGCCAGCAGTGACACGGACACCCGCTCCTACAATGAG.

On this clone: The CDR3 extends 3 residues past the end of the read, so its final part is completed from the germline J gene. J is TRBJ2-7 and V is TRBV14; 9 bases align to TRBD2. CDR1 is SGHDN and CDR2 is FVKESK in the germline V gene. CDR3 length: 15 residues. J was trimmed by 6 bases and V by 1 base; bases with no gene match: 7. The covered CDR3 bases are TGTGCCAGCAGCCAAGCGGGACTAGCCCCCCGCGAG. It yields the protein CASSQAGLAPRE. The CDR3 as a whole reads CASSQAGLAPREQYF.

Concerning this clone: The CDR3 end falls 3 residues outside the read, so it is completed with the germline J gene. The gene calls are TRBV2 and TRBJ1-5; D remains unclear. The CDR3 totals 15 residues. Trimming took off 6 bases at V and 2 bases at J, with 14 bases between the two ends. Germline CDR1 and CDR2: SNHLY and FYNNEI. CDR3: CASRERAWGNQPQHF. CDR3 DNA (partial): TGTGCCAGCAGAGAGAGGGCGTGGGGCAATCAGCCC.

Comment on this clone: The read terminates 3 residues before the CDR3 end, so the remaining end is supplied by the germline J gene. The genes are TRBV6-2 or TRBV6-3 and TRBJ2-1; TRBD2 matches at 8 bases. The CDR3 length is 15 residues. Trimming took 0 bases from V and 4 from J; bases not matched to a gene: 2. Germline V lookup: CDR1 MNHEY, CDR2 SVGEGT. CDR3 sequence reads: CASSYSSSGYNEQFF. The DNA read from the CDR3 is TGTGCCAGCAGTTACTCGTCTAGCGGGTACAATGAG.

Worth noting for this clone: The CDR3 end lies 3 residues beyond the end of the read and is filled in from the germline J gene. The rearrangement uses TRBV20-1 and TRBJ2-3; D unclear. Germline V gene data show CDR1 as DFQATT and CDR2 as SNEGSKA (reference sequence). The CDR3 contains 11 residues. V lost 3 bases to trimming and J lost 3 bases, with 4 bases between them. The part of the CDR3 DNA that was read is TGCAGTGCTAGCGGGACAGATACG. Translation gives CSASGTDT. The complete CDR3 sequence is CSASGTDTQYF.

Notes on this clone: The CDR3 goes on 3 residues after the read ends, and that part is filled in from the germline J gene. The chain joins TRBV20-1 to TRBJ2-3, with 7 nucleotides matching TRBD1. V lost 3 bases, J lost 5 bases, and 11 bases stayed unmatched. The length of the CDR3 is 15 residues. Germline V gene sequence: CDR1 DFQATT, CDR2 SNEGSKA (reference sequence). This CDR3 is CSASKGAVTGDTQYF. The part of the CDR3 DNA that was read is TGCAGTGCTAGTAAGGGGGCGGTTACGGGAGATACG.

About this clone itself: The read ends 3 residues shy of where the CDR3 ends; the end is completed using the germline J gene. The chain employs TRBV18 and TRBJ1-3; possible D gene TRBD1, 6 bases. V lost 4 bases to trimming and J lost 2 bases, with 9 bases between them. This CDR3 contains 14 residues. Germline CDR1 and CDR2: KGHSH and LQKENI. CDR3 DNA (partial): TGTGCCAGCTCACGCGACAGGACTGGAAACACC. Amino acids: CASSRDRTGNT. The full CDR3 protein is CASSRDRTGNTIYF.

Comments on this clone: The CDR3 goes on 3 residues after the read ends, and that part is filled in from the germline J gene. This chain uses TRBV6-1 with TRBJ2-7, with D perhaps given as TRBD1 or TRBD2 (6 bases each). CDR1 and CDR2 from the germline V gene are MNHNS and SASEGT. With 1 base removed from V and 0 bases from J, the gap between germline ends came to 16 bases. The length of the CDR3 is 17 residues. CDR3 protein: CASSEGHRVGGSYEQYF. Incomplete CDR3 DNA: TGTGCCAGCAGTGAAGGGCACAGGGTGGGAGGCTCCTACGAG.

As for this clone: The read ends 3 residues shy of where the CDR3 ends; the end is completed using the germline J gene. The chain recombines TRBV9 with TRBJ2-3, with D uncertain. Trimming shortened V by 2 bases and J by 2 bases, and 6 bases separated the two germline ends. CDR1 and CDR2 from the germline V gene are SGDLS and YYNGEE. The CDR3 contains 13 residues. CDR3 loop: CASSVLSTDTQYF. The sequenced part of the CDR3 DNA is TGTGCCAGCAGCGTTCTATCCACAGATACG.

CDR3 residues: CASSSTDSYEQYF. Incomplete CDR3 DNA: TGCGCCAGCAGCTCTACGGACAGCTACGAG. The rearrangement links TRBV5-1 to TRBJ2-7, with D perhaps TRBD1 (6 bases). The CDR3 is cut off 3 residues early in the read; its end comes from the germline J gene. Germline V gene lookup returns CDR1 SGHRS and CDR2 YFSETQ. V gave up 3 bases and J gave up 3 bases, with 10 bases separating them. There are 13 residues in the CDR3.

To note about this clone: Sequencing ends 3 residues short of the CDR3 end; the germline J gene provides the rest. The J gene is TRBJ2-3, the V gene TRBV19; D gene ambiguous. V was pared by 0 bases and J by 1 base, with 2 bases between. CDR3 length: 13 residues. CDR1 and CDR2 from the germline V gene are LNHDA and SQIVND (reference sequence). The CDR3 is CASSIDGTDTQYF. The sequenced CDR3 bases are TGTGCCAGTAGTATAGACGGCACAGATACG.

Of note for this clone: The read falls 3 residues short of the CDR3 end, and the missing part is taken from the germline J gene. The chain combines TRBV20-1 with TRBJ2-7, with a possible D match to TRBD2 (7 bases). The CDR3 is 12 amino acids. Germline CDR1 and CDR2: DFQATT and SNEGSKA (reference sequence). V lost 7 bases, J lost 3 bases, and 13 bases lay in between. Incomplete CDR3 DNA: TGCAGTGTACGGGGGGCTTTCTACGAG. Its protein product is CSVRGAFYE. The full CDR3 is CSVRGAFYEQYF.

As regards this clone: The CDR3 is cut off 3 residues early in the read; its end comes from the germline J gene. This chain uses TRBV20-1 with TRBJ2-3, with TRBD2 identical over 9 bases. The trim removed 0 bases at V and 5 bases at J, leaving 9 bases unmatched. This CDR3 has 16 amino acids. In germline, CDR1 is DFQATT, CDR2 SNEGSKA (reference sequence). The CDR3: CSARDSGGGAGDTQYF. Partial CDR3 DNA: TGCAGTGCTAGAGATAGTGGCGGGGGGGCCGGAGATACG.

With regard to this clone: Coverage ceases 3 residues before the CDR3 finishes, and the germline J gene fills in the end. V and J are TRBV10-3 and TRBJ2-6, with D uncertain. The CDR3 is made up of 16 amino acids. The V and J ends lost 2 bases and 0 bases respectively, with 8 bases between them. CDR1 ENHRY and CDR2 SYGVKD come from the germline V gene. The CDR3 is CAISENSLSGANVLTF. The sequenced CDR3 bases are TGTGCCATCAGTGAGAACAGCCTCTCTGGGGCCAACGTC.

With regard to this clone: Read coverage stops 3 residues before the CDR3 terminus; the germline J gene supplies the remainder. The rearrangement uses TRBV6-2 or TRBV6-3 and TRBJ2-7, with D possibly matching TRBD2 (6 bases). Per germline, CDR1 MNHEY and CDR2 SVGEGT. The CDR3 has 15 amino acids. V lost 0 bases and J 5 bases, leaving 14 bases between the germline ends. The sequenced part of the CDR3 DNA is TGTGCCAGCAGTTACTCAGGGCGGGGAAGGGACGAG. It codes for CASSYSGRGRDE. The CDR3 as a whole reads CASSYSGRGRDEQYF.

In regard to this clone: Sequencing ends 3 residues short of the CDR3 end; the germline J gene provides the rest. Other DNA sequences in this specimen translate into the identical CDR3. This chain joins TRBV19 and TRBJ1-5; D gene ambiguous. The germline CDR1 and CDR2 sequences are LNHDA and SQIVND (reference sequence). The CDR3 consists of 15 residues. Trimming took off 2 bases at V and 0 bases at J, with 8 bases between the two ends. The CDR3: CASSILADSNQPQHF. The CDR3 DNA, read in part, is TGTGCCAGTAGTATATTGGCGGATAGCAATCAGCCC.

Comments on this clone: Coverage ceases 3 residues before the CDR3 finishes, and the germline J gene fills in the end. The chain carries TRBV18 and TRBJ1-2; 8 nucleotides match TRBD1. Per the germline V gene, CDR1 is KGHSH and CDR2 is LQKENI. CDR3 length: 20 residues. Trimming at V came to 2 bases and at J to 4 bases, leaving 21 bases not matched to a gene. The DNA read from the CDR3 is TGTGCCAGCTCACCAAAAGGGGGATCCTCGGTCCGAGGACAGGGCTATGGC. Its protein is CASSPKGGSSVRGQGYG. The whole CDR3 sequence reads CASSPKGGSSVRGQGYGYTF.

For this clone: The CDR3 goes on 3 residues after the read ends, and that part is filled in from the germline J gene. This chain links TRBV7-9 with TRBJ2-2; a possible D gene is TRBD2 (6 bases). CDR3 length: 14 amino acids. V shed 5 bases and J shed 7 bases, with 14 bases lying between them. Germline CDR1 reads SEHNR; CDR2 reads FQNEAQ (reference sequence). The sequenced CDR3 bases are TGTGCCAGCAGCCAAATGGAGGGGTTCGGGGAG. Amino acid sequence: CASSQMEGFGE. The full CDR3 protein reads CASSQMEGFGELFF.

Of note for this clone: The CDR3 extends 3 residues past the end of the read, so its final part is completed from the germline J gene. The rearrangement joins TRBV2 to TRBJ1-5; 10 positions agree with TRBD1. CDR3 length: 14 amino acids. Germline CDR1 and CDR2: SNHLY and FYNNEI. V was clipped by 8 bases and J by 6 bases; unmatched bases: 7. Here the CDR3 reads CASYRDRGFQPQHF. CDR3 bases read: TGTGCCAGCTATAGGGACAGGGGATTTCAGCCC.

Judged by frequency, this clone is medium-sized. The read gets to within 3 residues of the CDR3 end, and the germline J gene fills in the rest. The chain uses TRBV10-3 and TRBJ1-1; 8 nucleotides line up with TRBD1. CDR3 length: 13 amino acids. V was clipped by 6 bases and J by 3 bases; unmatched bases: 3. CDR1 and CDR2 from the germline V gene are ENHRY and SYGVKD. CDR3 DNA (partial): TGTGCCATCAGGCCGGGACAGGACACTGAA. This sequence encodes CAIRPGQDTE. The CDR3 in full is CAIRPGQDTEAFF.

A note on this clone: The CDR3 is cut off 3 residues early in the read; its end comes from the germline J gene. This chain joins TRBV5-1 and TRBJ2-3; 14 positions match TRBD2. CDR1 and CDR2 from the germline V gene are SGHRS and YFSETQ. V was clipped by 4 bases and J by 2 bases; unmatched bases: 9. The CDR3 spans 18 residues. The CDR3 sequence: CASSKTSGGGTFTDTQYF. The CDR3 DNA, read in part, is TGCGCCAGCAGCAAGACTAGCGGGGGGGGGACATTCACAGATACG. Combining the CDR3 with reference TRBV5-1 and TRBJ2-3 gives the whole variable domain KAGVTQTPRYLIKTRGQQVTLSCSPISGHRSVSWYQQTPGQGLQFLFEYFSETQRNKGNFPGRFSGRQFSNSRSEMNVSTLELGDSALYLCASSKTSGGGTFTDTQYFGPGTRLTVL.

In the case of this clone: The CDR3 end is not reached by the read, which stops 3 residues before it; the germline J gene fills it in. V is TRBV7-9 and J is TRBJ2-4, with 7 bases matching TRBD1. Germline assignment: CDR1 SEHNR and CDR2 FQNEAQ (reference sequence). There are 12 residues in the CDR3. CDR3 loop: CASSLQTGVQYF. The part of the CDR3 DNA that was read is TGTGCCAGCAGCCTCCAAACAGGGGTT.

As concerns this clone: Sequencing ends 3 residues short of the CDR3 end; the germline J gene provides the rest. V gene TRBV7-6 combines with J gene TRBJ2-2; weak D call: TRBD1 (6 bases). This CDR3 is 17 amino acids long. V lost 5 bases and J 5 bases, leaving 21 bases between the germline ends. Germline V CDR1 and CDR2: SGHVS, FNYEAQ. Partial CDR3 DNA: TGTGCCAGCAGCCCCCCCCGAACAGGGTCACGGACCGGGGAG. This encodes CASSPPRTGSRTGE. The CDR3 in full is CASSPPRTGSRTGELFF.

Points on this clone: The read ends 3 residues shy of where the CDR3 ends; the end is completed using the germline J gene. The chain links TRBV25-1 to TRBJ1-2, with a tentative D call TRBD1 (5 bases). V gave up 1 base and J gave up 2 bases, with 17 bases separating them. Germline V CDR1 and CDR2: MGHDK, SYGVNS. The CDR3 extends over 17 amino acids. Incomplete CDR3 DNA: TGTGCCAGCAGTGAATTGCGCAAAGGGGATGGAAACTATGGC. It is translated as CASSELRKGDGNYG. The entire CDR3 is CASSELRKGDGNYGYTF.

Regarding this clone: Sequencing ends 3 residues short of the CDR3 end; the germline J gene provides the rest. This chain joins TRBV20-1 and TRBJ2-7, with D tentatively TRBD2 (5 bases). The CDR3 runs 15 residues. CDR1 DFQATT and CDR2 SNEGSKA come from the germline V gene (reference sequence). Trimming left V 3 bases short and J 1 base short, with 16 bases between. The sequenced part of the CDR3 DNA is TGCAGTGCTAGGGTATCGGGGTTTTTGTCCTACGAG. Its protein is CSARVSGFLSYE. The entire CDR3 is CSARVSGFLSYEQYF.

The CDR3 region is CSARDKVSGDTQYF. The CDR3 DNA, read in part, is TGCAGTGCTAGAGATAAGGTTAGCGGGGATACG. The genes are TRBV20-1 and TRBJ2-3; 7 bases are shared with TRBD2. The sequence runs out 3 residues before the end of the CDR3; the remainder is reconstructed from the germline J gene. Germline V lookup: CDR1 DFQATT, CDR2 SNEGSKA (reference sequence). The CDR3 is made up of 14 amino acids. Trimming removed 0 bases from V and 6 bases from J; junction bases left unmatched: 6.

With respect to this clone: Sequencing ends 3 residues short of the CDR3 end; the germline J gene provides the rest. The chain carries TRBV7-6 and TRBJ2-1; D is undetermined. Germline V gene sequence: CDR1 SGHVS, CDR2 FNYEAQ. V was cut by 1 base and J by 6 bases, with 10 bases left in between. The CDR3 is 14 amino acids. CDR3 sequence: CASSLVGSSNEQFF. The covered CDR3 bases are TGTGCCAGCAGCTTAGTGGGCAGCTCCAATGAG.